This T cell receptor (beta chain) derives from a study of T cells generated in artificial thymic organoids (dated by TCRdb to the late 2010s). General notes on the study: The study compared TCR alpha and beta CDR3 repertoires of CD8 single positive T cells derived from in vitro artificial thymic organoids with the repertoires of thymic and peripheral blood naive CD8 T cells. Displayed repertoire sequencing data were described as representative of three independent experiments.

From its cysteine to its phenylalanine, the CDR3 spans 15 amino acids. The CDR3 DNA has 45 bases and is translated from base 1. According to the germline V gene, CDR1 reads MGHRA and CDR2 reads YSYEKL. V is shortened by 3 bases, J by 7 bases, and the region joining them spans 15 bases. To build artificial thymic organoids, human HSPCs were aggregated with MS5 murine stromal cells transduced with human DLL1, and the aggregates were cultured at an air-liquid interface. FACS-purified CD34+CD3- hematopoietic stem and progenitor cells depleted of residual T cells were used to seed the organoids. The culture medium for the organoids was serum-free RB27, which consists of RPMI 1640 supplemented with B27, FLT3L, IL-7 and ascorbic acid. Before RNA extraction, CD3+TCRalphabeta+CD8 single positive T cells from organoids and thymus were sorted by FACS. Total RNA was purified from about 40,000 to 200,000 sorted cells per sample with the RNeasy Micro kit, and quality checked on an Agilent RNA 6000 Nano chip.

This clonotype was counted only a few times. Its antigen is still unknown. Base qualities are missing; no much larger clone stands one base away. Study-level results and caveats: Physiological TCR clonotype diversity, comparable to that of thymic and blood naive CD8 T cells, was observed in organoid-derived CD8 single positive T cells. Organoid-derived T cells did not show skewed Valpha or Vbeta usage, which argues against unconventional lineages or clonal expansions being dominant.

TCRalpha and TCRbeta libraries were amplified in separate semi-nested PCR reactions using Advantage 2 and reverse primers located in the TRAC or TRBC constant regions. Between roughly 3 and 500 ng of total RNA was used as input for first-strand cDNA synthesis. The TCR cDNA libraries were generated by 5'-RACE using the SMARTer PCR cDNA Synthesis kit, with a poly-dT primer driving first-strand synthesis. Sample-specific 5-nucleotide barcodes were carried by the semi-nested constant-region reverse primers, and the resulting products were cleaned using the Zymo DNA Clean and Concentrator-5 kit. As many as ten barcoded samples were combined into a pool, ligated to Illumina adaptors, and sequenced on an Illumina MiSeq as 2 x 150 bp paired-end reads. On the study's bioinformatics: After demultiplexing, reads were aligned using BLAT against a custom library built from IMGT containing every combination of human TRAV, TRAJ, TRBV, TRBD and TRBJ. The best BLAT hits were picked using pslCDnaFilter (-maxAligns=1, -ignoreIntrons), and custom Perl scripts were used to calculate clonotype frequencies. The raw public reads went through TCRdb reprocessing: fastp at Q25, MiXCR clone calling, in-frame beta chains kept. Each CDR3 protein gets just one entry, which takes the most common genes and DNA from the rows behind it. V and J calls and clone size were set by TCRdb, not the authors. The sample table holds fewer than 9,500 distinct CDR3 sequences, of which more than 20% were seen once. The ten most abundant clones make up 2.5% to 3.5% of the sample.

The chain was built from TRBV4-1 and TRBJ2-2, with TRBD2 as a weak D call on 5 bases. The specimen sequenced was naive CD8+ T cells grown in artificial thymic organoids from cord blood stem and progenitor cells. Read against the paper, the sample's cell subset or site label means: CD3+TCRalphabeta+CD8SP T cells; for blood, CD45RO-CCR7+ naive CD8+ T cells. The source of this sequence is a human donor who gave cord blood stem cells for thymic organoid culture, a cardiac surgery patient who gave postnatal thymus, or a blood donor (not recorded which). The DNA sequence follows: TGCGCCAGCAGCCAGCCGGAGGAAAGGGTCGGGGAGCTGTTTTTT. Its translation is CASSQPEERVGELFF.